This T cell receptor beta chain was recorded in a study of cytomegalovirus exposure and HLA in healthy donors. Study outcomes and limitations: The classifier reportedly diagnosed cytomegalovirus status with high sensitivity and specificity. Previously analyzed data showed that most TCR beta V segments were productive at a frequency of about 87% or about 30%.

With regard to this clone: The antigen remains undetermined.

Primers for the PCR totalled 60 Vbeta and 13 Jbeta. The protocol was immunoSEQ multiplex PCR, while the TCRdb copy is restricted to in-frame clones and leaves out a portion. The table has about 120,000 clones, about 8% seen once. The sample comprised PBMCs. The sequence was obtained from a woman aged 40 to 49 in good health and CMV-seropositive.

The DNA for the CDR3 is TGTGCCAGCAGTTTGGGAGCCCCAAGTCCTGAAGCTTTCTTT. Residues: CASSLGAPSPEAFF. The rearrangement links TRBV6-6 to TRBJ1-1; no clear D. Germline V gene data show CDR1 as MNHNY and CDR2 as SVGAGI (reference sequence). The CDR3 spans 14 residues. The V and J ends lost 4 bases and 6 bases respectively, with 15 bases between them.